This T cell receptor (beta chain) was sequenced in a study of regulatory T cells in long-lasting Graves disease. Study-level information: Patients newly diagnosed with Graves' had been on antithyroid drugs for under 3 months.

Germline V CDR1 and CDR2: DFQATT, SNEGSKA (reference sequence). With V trimmed by 5 bases and J by 3 bases, 8 bases remained unmatched. CDR3 size: 15 residues. Both iRepertoire HTBI primers and Arm-PCR of CDR3 regions were used to build the TCR beta libraries. TCRdb re-derived calls from the multiplex PCR reads in MiXCR, one entry per CDR3 protein. This table has 350,000 to 450,000 distinct CDR3 sequences, approximately 15% appearing once. As for time point: newly diagnosed GD, antithyroid drugs for less than 3 months. TCR sequences were obtained from RNA taken from PBMCs. This same sample was also taken into another study, of T cells in Graves' hyperthyroidism and ophthalmopathy.

The material was peripheral blood mononuclear cells (PBMCs), obtained at new diagnosis, from a patient treated with antithyroid drugs. The source of this sequence is a woman in her thirties or forties with Graves disease. This sequence joins TRBV20-1 and TRBJ1-3, with 9 bases aligning to TRBD1. The CDR3 reads CSAQGQGRGGNTIYF. As DNA, the CDR3 is TGCAGTGCTCAGGGACAGGGACGGGGTGGAAACACCATATATTTT.